Below are 18 T cell receptor beta chains sequenced from a single sample in a study of cytomegalovirus exposure and HLA in healthy donors. The PCR had 60 Vbeta and 13 Jbeta primers. Method: immunoSEQ multiplex PCR; TCRdb's copy keeps in-frame clones and lacks some. The sample has 180,000 or so clones; 77% are singletons. The sample consisted of PBMCs. Receptors originate from a man aged 18 to 29 in good health and CMV-seronegative.

This chain links TRBV30 with TRBJ2-1; unclear D gene. The ends were cut back, 5 bases at V and 5 bases at J, with 13 bases in the middle. The germline V gene encodes CDR1 GTSNPN and CDR2 SVGIG (reference sequence). CDR3 length equals 13 residues. CDR3 coding DNA: TGTGCCTGGCACAGATTTTCCCACAATGAGCAGTTCTTC. This translates into CAWHRFSHNEQFF.

A note on this clone: Other DNA sequences of this sample code for an identical CDR3. For the CDR3, the DNA is TGTGCCAGCAGTGAGTGGGGAGGTGGGAGCAATGAGCAGTTCTTC. Its protein is CASSEWGGGSNEQFF. This chain joins TRBV2 and TRBJ2-1; tentatively, D is TRBD2 (6 bases). Between the trimmed V and J ends, which lost 3 bases and 6 bases, there was a span of 15 bases. The CDR3 consists of 15 residues. The germline V gene encodes CDR1 SNHLY and CDR2 FYNNEI.

The J gene is TRBJ1-5, the V gene TRBV5-1; D is ambiguous. Deletions cut 5 bases from V and 7 bases from J, with 13 bases between. This CDR3 is built from 13 residues. CDR1 is SGHRS and CDR2 is YFSETQ in the germline V gene. The CDR3 region is CASSNSGGQPQHF. The CDR3 region has the DNA TGCGCCAGCAGTAATTCCGGAGGACAGCCCCAGCATTTT.

The chain uses TRBV4-3 and TRBJ2-1; 7 nucleotides match TRBD1. CDR1 is LGHNA, CDR2 YSLEER, per germline. There are 13 residues in the CDR3. The V segment lost 0 bases and the J segment 9 bases; nucleotides outside the gene matches: 2. CDR3: CASSQDTGVEQFF. The CDR3 DNA is TGCGCCAGCAGCCAAGATACAGGGGTTGAGCAGTTCTTC.

V usage is TRBV5-5 and J usage is TRBJ2-5; 13 nucleotides align to TRBD2. CDR3 length: 16 amino acids. Losses at the gene ends were 7 bases for V and 2 bases for J; bases not matched to a gene: 8. CDR1 is SGHKS and CDR2 is YYEKEE in the germline V gene (reference sequence). CDR3 protein: CASCQTSGGPQETQYF. The CDR3 coding sequence is TGTGCCAGCTGCCAGACTAGCGGGGGGCCTCAAGAGACCCAGTACTTC. The variable domain in full, with the rest retrieved from reference TRBV5-5 and TRBJ2-5, is DAGVTQSPTHLIKTRGQQVTLRCSPISGHKSVSWYQQVLGQGPQFIFQYYEKEERGRGNFPDRFSARQFPNYSSELNVNALLLGDSALYLCASCQTSGGPQETQYFGPGTRLLVL.

This clone has a handful of counts. This chain connects TRBV4-1 to TRBJ1-3; D gene uncertain. Germline V gene sequence: CDR1 MGHRA, CDR2 YSYEKL. V lost 1 base to trimming and J lost 4 bases, with 8 bases between them. This CDR3 has 14 residues. DNA of the CDR3: TGCGCCAGCAGCCAAGGCGAGCGAGGAAACACCATATATTTT. This encodes CASSQGERGNTIYF.

This sequence joins TRBV4-3 and TRBJ1-1; D uncertain. This CDR3 comprises 13 residues. Germline lookup yields CDR1 LGHNA and CDR2 YSLEER. The germline V and J ends were trimmed by 0 bases and 4 bases, with 6 bases remaining between them. In nucleotides, the CDR3 is TGCGCCAGCAGCCAAGAACCGGGCACTGAAGCTTTCTTT. This gives the protein CASSQEPGTEAFF.

This chain uses TRBV5-1 with TRBJ1-1, with 10 bases identical to TRBD1. The germline V gene encodes CDR1 SGHRS and CDR2 YFSETQ. The CDR3 is 15 residues long. V trimming: 3 bases; J trimming: 6 bases; junction bases outside the gene matches: 8. The DNA for the CDR3 is TGCGCCAGCAGCTCCACCCCCGGACAGGGGGCTGAAGCTTTCTTT. Translating it yields CASSSTPGQGAEAFF.

The chain employs TRBV6-1 and TRBJ2-3; TRBD2 agrees at 14 bases. Germline loops: CDR1 MNHNS, CDR2 SASEGT. The CDR3 extends over 20 amino acids. The V and J ends lost 4 bases and 7 bases, in that order; junction bases with no gene match: 19. The CDR3: CASSVQPERLAGGVRNTQYF. Here the CDR3 DNA reads TGTGCCAGCAGTGTCCAACCTGAACGACTAGCGGGAGGGGTGAGGAATACGCAGTATTTT.

This chain links TRBV4-2 with TRBJ2-7; no reliable D call. V was trimmed by 5 bases and J by 2 bases, leaving 10 bases between them. The CDR3 sequence is 13 residues long. Germline assignment: CDR1 LGHNA and CDR2 YNFKEQ. CDR3 amino acids: CASSLQQAYEQYF. The CDR3 DNA is TGTGCCAGCAGCTTACAGCAAGCCTACGAGCAGTACTTC.

This clone was found once. V gene TRBV6-1 combines with J gene TRBJ1-6, with 8 bases matching TRBD1. The ends lost 6 bases at V and 11 bases at J; junction bases unmatched: 6. From germline, CDR1 is MNHNS and CDR2 SASEGT. The CDR3 runs 13 residues. The DNA for the CDR3 is TGTGCCAGCAGGGACAGGGTTCTGGCACCCCTCCACTTT. Translated, it gives CASRDRVLAPLHF.

The V and J genes are TRBV9 and TRBJ1-1; D is possibly TRBD1 (5 bases). The CDR3 extends over 17 amino acids. Trimming took off 7 bases at V and 4 bases at J, with 26 bases between the two ends. CDR1 and CDR2 (germline): SGDLS, YYNGEE. The CDR3 DNA sequence: TGTGCCAGCGGCTTCCTCCCCCGTTCCCAGCAGGGCACTGAAGCTTTCTTT. Its protein product is CASGFLPRSQQGTEAFF. Complete variable domain (other parts from reference TRBV9 and TRBJ1-1): DSGVTQTPKHLITATGQRVTLRCSPRSGDLSVYWYQQSLDQGLQFLIQYYNGEERAKGNILERFSAQQFPDLHSELNLSSLELGDSALYFCASGFLPRSQQGTEAFFGQGTRLTVV.

The chain links TRBV11-2 to TRBJ2-1, with 8 bases that match TRBD2. CDR1 is SGHAT and CDR2 is FQNNGV in the germline V gene. The length of the CDR3 is 18 residues. Trimming removed 5 bases from V and 0 bases from J; junction bases left unmatched: 12. CDR3 DNA: TGTGCCAGCAGCGACGTGGGCGGGGGGCCCAGCTCCTACAATGAGCAGTTCTTC. Translation: CASSDVGGGPSSYNEQFF. Full variable domain (outside the CDR3, taken from reference TRBV11-2 and TRBJ2-1): EAGVAQSPRYKIIEKRQSVAFWCNPISGHATLYWYQQILGQGPKLLIQFQNNGVVDDSQLPKDRFSAERLKGVDSTLKIQPAKLEDSAVYLCASSDVGGGPSSYNEQFFGPGTRLTVL.

The chain has TRBV13 and TRBJ1-2; D might be TRBD1 (5 bases). Trimming took off 3 bases at V and 4 bases at J, with 9 bases between the two ends. The CDR3 has 13 residues. Germline V gives CDR1 PRHDT, CDR2 FYEKMQ (reference sequence). CDR3 sequence: CASSLGGGYGYTF. In nucleotides, the CDR3 is TGTGCCAGCAGCTTGGGGGGTGGCTATGGCTACACCTTC.

This clone was recorded a few times. For the CDR3, the DNA is TGTGCCAGCAGCTCATTCAGCGGGAGGGGCTACAATGAGCAGTTCTTC. Translation gives CASSSFSGRGYNEQFF. The genes are TRBV5-8 and TRBJ2-1, with 10 bases aligning to TRBD2. In germline, CDR1 is SGHTS, CDR2 YDEGEE. V lost 3 bases, J lost 3 bases, and 6 bases stayed unmatched. The CDR3 has 16 residues.

The chain uses TRBV6-5 and TRBJ2-1, with TRBD2 identical over 11 bases. CDR3 length: 15 residues. J lost 6 bases, V lost 5 bases, and 6 bases had no gene match. The germline CDR1 and CDR2 sequences are MNHEY and SVGAGI. CDR3 protein: CASSQVAGGGNEQFF. In DNA, the CDR3 is TGTGCCAGCAGTCAAGTAGCGGGGGGGGGCAATGAGCAGTTCTTC.

The chain is built from TRBV6-6 and TRBJ2-5; a weak D match, TRBD2 (6 bases). This CDR3 comprises 15 residues. From germline, CDR1 is MNHNY and CDR2 SVGAGI (reference sequence). Trimming removed 2 bases from V and 1 base from J, with 11 bases in between. The CDR3 DNA sequence: TGTGCCAGCAGTTACCCCGGGGGAATCCAAGAGACCCAGTACTTC. Translated, it gives CASSYPGGIQETQYF.

Concerning this clone itself: The junction and the germline gene differ at one end; a read error may be behind it. The chain uses TRBV7-9 and TRBJ2-3; TRBD2 agrees at 11 bases. This CDR3 is built from 17 residues. Per germline, CDR1 SEHNR and CDR2 FQNEAQ (reference sequence). The CDR3 loop reads CSSSSPTSGGDGDTQYF. In DNA form, the CDR3 reads TGTTCCAGCAGCTCACCTACTAGCGGGGGAGATGGAGATACGCAGTATTTT. Full variable domain (remainder filled in from reference TRBV7-9 and TRBJ2-3): DTGVSQNPRHKITKRGQNVTFRCDPISEHNRLYWYRQTLGQGPEFLTYFQNEAQLEKSRLLSDRFSAERPKGSFSTLEIQRTEQGDSAMYLCSSSSPTSGGDGDTQYFGPGTRLTVL.